Each of the 12 T cell receptor beta chains below was sequenced from the same sample in a study of T cell repertoires in cytomegalovirus infection. No antigen has been identified for these receptors. TCRdb reanalysed the reads using MiXCR and keeps one entry per CDR3 protein. The sample has under 500,000 distinct CDR3 sequences, roughly 46% seen once. The sample was cultured PBMCs, taken from culture after CMV antigen stimulation. The receptors come from a human donor in good health (CMV status not recorded). Some clones in this sample may be carry-over from other donors' samples.

This chain joins TRBV20-1 and TRBJ2-7; weak D call: TRBD1 (5 bases). The CDR3 extends over 15 amino acids. Trimming cost V 0 bases and J 2 bases, with 14 bases left between them. Germline V lookup: CDR1 DFQATT, CDR2 SNEGSKA (reference sequence). CDR3 protein: CSARDHQKGAYEQYF. CDR3 DNA: TGCAGTGCTAGAGATCACCAGAAAGGGGCCTACGAGCAGTACTTC.

This clonotype was counted a few times. The chain is built from TRBV11-3 and TRBJ2-1; D might be TRBD2 (7 bases). There are 15 residues in the CDR3. Germline V gene data show CDR1 as SGHNT and CDR2 as YENEEA. Trimming shortened V by 1 base and J by 10 bases, and 17 bases separated the two germline ends. The CDR3 DNA sequence: TGTGCCAGCAGCTTAGGGGCGGGGGCCCCCATGGAGCAGTTCTTC. It yields the protein CASSLGAGAPMEQFF. Looking up the rest from reference TRBV11-3 and TRBJ2-1 gives the full variable domain: EAGVVQSPRYKIIEKKQPVAFWCNPISGHNTLYWYLQNLGQGPELLIRYENEEAVDDSQLPKDRFSAERLKGVDSTLKIQPAELGDSAVYLCASSLGAGAPMEQFFGPGTRLTVL.

This clonotype was detected a few times. In nucleotides, the CDR3 is TGTGCCAGCAGTGAAGCCGACAGGGCGAAAACAGATACGCAGTATTTT. It encodes CASSEADRAKTDTQYF. This sequence joins TRBV6-1 and TRBJ2-3, with 7 bases aligning to TRBD1. The CDR3 totals 16 residues. V lost 0 bases to trimming and J lost 3 bases; unmatched junction nucleotides: 6. Germline-derived CDR1 and CDR2 are MNHNS and SASEGT.

The chain recombines TRBV4-1 with TRBJ2-7; D is uncertain. This CDR3 region has 13 residues. Germline CDR1 and CDR2: MGHRA and YSYEKL. V was shortened by 4 bases and J by 3 bases, with 10 bases between the two germline ends. The DNA of the CDR3 is TGCGCCAGCAGCCGGGTAGAAGACTACGAGCAGTACTTC. Its protein is CASSRVEDYEQYF.

This clonotype occurred once. This chain joins TRBV2 and TRBJ2-7; D might be TRBD1 (5 bases). This CDR3 is built from 12 residues. V lost 2 bases and J 6 bases, leaving 8 bases between the germline ends. Germline CDR1 is SNHLY and CDR2 is FYNNEI. CDR3 nucleotides: TGTGCCAGCAGTGAAAGGGGTGGCGAGCAGTACTTC. This encodes CASSERGGEQYF.

The J gene is TRBJ2-2, the V gene TRBV19, with D uncertain. Germline V gene sequence: CDR1 LNHDA, CDR2 SQIVND (reference sequence). This CDR3 comprises 15 residues. V was cut by 5 bases and J by 6 bases, with 16 bases left in between. CDR3 loop: CASSPSAEVPGELFF. The CDR3 DNA is TGTGCCAGTAGTCCCTCGGCTGAGGTCCCCGGGGAGCTGTTTTTT.

This clonotype has more than one count but fewer than ten. V and J are TRBV6-2 or TRBV6-3 and TRBJ2-5; possibly TRBD1 for D (6 bases). Germline CDR1 reads MNHEY; CDR2 reads SVGEGT. There are 14 residues in the CDR3. The V gene lost 0 bases and the J gene lost 6 bases, with 11 bases spanning the gap. The CDR3 loop is CASSYSRGMKTQYF. The CDR3 DNA reads as TGTGCCAGCAGTTACTCTAGGGGGATGAAGACCCAGTACTTC.

This chain links TRBV7-2 with TRBJ1-2, with 7 bases fitting TRBD1. This CDR3 has 15 amino acids. V lost 5 bases and J lost 4; bases outside the gene matches: 10. From germline, CDR1 is SGHTA and CDR2 FQGNSA. For the CDR3, the DNA is TGTGCCAGCAGCCAGAGGGCAGGGGGAAGCTATGGCTACACCTTC. This gives the protein CASSQRAGGSYGYTF.

The chain combines TRBV5-5 with TRBJ2-6; TRBD2 is a possible D gene (5 bases). This CDR3 has 15 amino acids. Germline V lookup: CDR1 SGHKS, CDR2 YYEKEE (reference sequence). V was shortened by 4 bases and J by 2 bases, with 10 bases between the two germline ends. In nucleotides, the CDR3 is TGTGCCAGCAGCCGTCCCGGGGCTGGGGCCAACGTCCTGACTTTC. Encoded protein: CASSRPGAGANVLTF. The variable domain in full, completed from reference TRBV5-5 and TRBJ2-6, reads DAGVTQSPTHLIKTRGQQVTLRCSPISGHKSVSWYQQVLGQGPQFIFQYYEKEERGRGNFPDRFSARQFPNYSSELNVNALLLGDSALYLCASSRPGAGANVLTFGAGSRLTVL.

V usage is TRBV7-9 and J usage is TRBJ1-6, with D perhaps TRBD1 (6 bases). The germline CDR1 and CDR2 sequences are SEHNR and FQNEAQ (reference sequence). V was cut by 4 bases and J by 5 bases, with 12 bases left in between. The CDR3 length is 15 residues. Here the CDR3 DNA reads TGTGCCAGCAGCTCCGCGGGGGCGGATAATTCACCCCTCCACTTT. It is translated as CASSSAGADNSPLHF.

V is TRBV10-3 and J is TRBJ1-1; possibly TRBD1 for D (5 bases). This CDR3 contains 16 residues. V was pared by 7 bases and J by 1 base, with 19 bases between. Per the germline V gene, CDR1 is ENHRY and CDR2 is SYGVKD. CDR3 DNA: TGTGCCATCATGGGATCCGCAGGGCGGGGGAACACTGAAGCTTTCTTT. This encodes CAIMGSAGRGNTEAFF.

This clonotype was counted ten times or more. The chain is built from TRBV12-3 or TRBV12-4 and TRBJ1-1, with D perhaps TRBD1 (6 bases). V gave up 6 bases and J gave up 0 bases, with 14 bases separating them. This CDR3 spans 15 amino acids. CDR3 amino acids: CASSFGQLMNTEAFF. DNA for the CDR3: TGTGCCAGCAGCTTCGGACAGCTCATGAACACTGAAGCTTTCTTT.